Shown below are 8 T cell receptor beta chains from a single sample sequenced in a study of CD8+ T cells in alopecia areata. RNA was isolated and reverse transcribed to cDNA, the sequencing template. Only in-frame clones appear in the TCRdb table, and some are missing; sequencing was by immunoSEQ multiplex PCR. The sample is made up of more than 90,000 clones, none counted only once. Sequencing was performed on lesional skin. The receptors come from a C3H/HeJ mouse with alopecia areata. The MHC haplotype of this mouse line is H2-k.

Points on this clone: The listed genes are named as in mouse. The read ends 4 residues before the CDR3 terminus; that terminus is restored from the germline J gene. The chain has TRBV29 and TRBJ1-4; D gene uncertain. The CDR3 sequence is 13 residues long. The V end lost 3 bases, the J end lost 3 bases, and 5 bases lay between the germline ends. CDR1 is MSHET, CDR2 SYDVDS, per germline. CDR3 DNA (partial): TGTGCTAGCAGTTTCGACACCAACGAA. It is translated as CASSFDTNE. The full CDR3 protein reads CASSFDTNERLFF.

This clone occurred a few times. Gene names are mouse gene names. With the read ending 4 residues before the CDR3 end, the germline J gene is used to fill in that end. This sequence joins TRBV13-1 and TRBJ2-7; 12 bases are a match to TRBD2. Germline CDR1 NSHNY, CDR2 SYGAGN. CDR3 length: 14 amino acids. The part of the CDR3 DNA that was read is TGTGCCAGCAGTAACCGGGACTGGGGGGAT. It translates to CASSNRDWGD. The full-length CDR3 reads as CASSNRDWGDEQYF.

This clone was seen only a few times. Gene names are mouse gene names. The read is 4 residues too short to cover the CDR3 end, so that end is filled in from the germline J gene. The chain carries TRBV13-3 and TRBJ2-2, with a tentative D call TRBD2 (5 bases). V dropped 4 bases and J dropped 3 bases, with 10 bases sitting between them. The CDR3 sequence is 14 residues long. Germline V gene lookup returns CDR1 NNHDY and CDR2 SYVADS. The CDR3 region is CASSWGADTGQLYF. CDR3 DNA, as far as it was read: TGTGCCAGCAGTTGGGGAGCGGACACCGGG.

This clone was seen a few times. Any gene name here is a mouse gene name. The read ends 4 residues early relative to the CDR3; the germline J gene fills the gap. The genes are TRBV1 and TRBJ2-2, with a tentative D call TRBD1 (5 bases). The CDR3 runs to 16 residues. Germline V gene data show CDR1 as NSQYPW and CDR2 as LRSPGD (reference sequence). V was pared by 1 base and J by 0 bases, with 9 bases between. The CDR3: CTCSAAGFANTGQLYF. Incomplete CDR3 DNA: TGCACCTGCAGTGCAGCAGGGTTTGCAAACACCGGG.

This clone was found a few times. These gene names are mouse names. Read sequence stops 4 residues before the CDR3 end, and the germline J gene provides the missing end. V usage is TRBV1 and J usage is TRBJ2-3; 8 bases match TRBD2. Per germline, CDR1 NSQYPW and CDR2 LRSPGD (reference sequence). This CDR3 comprises 17 residues. The V gene end was trimmed by 3 bases and the J gene end by 0 bases; junction bases not matched to a gene: 8. CDR3 DNA (partial): TGCACCTGCAGTGCCATGGCTGGGGGGATGAGTGCAGAA. It translates to CTCSAMAGGMSAE. The CDR3 in full is CTCSAMAGGMSAETLYF.

Only a few counts were recorded for this clone. Gene names are the mouse ones. The read gets to within 4 residues of the CDR3 end, and the germline J gene fills in the rest. V and J are TRBV12-1 and TRBJ1-2, with TRBD1 matching over 8 bases. This CDR3 region has 14 residues. With V trimmed by 0 bases and J by 4 bases, 3 bases remained unmatched. CDR1 and CDR2 from the germline V gene are SGHSN and HYEKVE. CDR3 residues: CASSLAGGGSDYTF. The covered CDR3 bases are TGTGCCAGCTCTCTCGCAGGGGGCGGCTCC.

As concerns this clone: Here the gene names and germline are mouse. The read gets to within 4 residues of the CDR3 end, and the germline J gene fills in the rest. The rearrangement links TRBV19 to TRBJ2-5; the match to TRBD1 covers 10 bases. CDR1 is FNHDT, CDR2 SITEND, per germline (reference sequence). The CDR3 consists of 16 residues. J lost 2 bases, V lost 5 bases, and 8 bases had no gene match. CDR3 loop: CASRGLTGGLQDTQYF. Partial CDR3 DNA: TGTGCCAGCAGGGGACTGACAGGGGGCCTCCAAGAC.

This clone was seen more than once but under ten times. These gene names are mouse names. From the germline J gene comes the end of the CDR3, since the read stops 4 residues before it. This chain uses TRBV19 with TRBJ2-1; the match to TRBD1 covers 8 bases. CDR1 and CDR2 (germline): FNHDT, SITEND (reference sequence). With 6 bases clipped from V and 2 bases from J, the junction kept 7 bases outside the gene matches. The CDR3 spans 15 residues. CDR3 bases read: TGTGCCAGCATCCCAGGGGGCAGGGACTATGCT. This translates into CASIPGGRDYA. The CDR3 as a whole reads CASIPGGRDYAEQFF.